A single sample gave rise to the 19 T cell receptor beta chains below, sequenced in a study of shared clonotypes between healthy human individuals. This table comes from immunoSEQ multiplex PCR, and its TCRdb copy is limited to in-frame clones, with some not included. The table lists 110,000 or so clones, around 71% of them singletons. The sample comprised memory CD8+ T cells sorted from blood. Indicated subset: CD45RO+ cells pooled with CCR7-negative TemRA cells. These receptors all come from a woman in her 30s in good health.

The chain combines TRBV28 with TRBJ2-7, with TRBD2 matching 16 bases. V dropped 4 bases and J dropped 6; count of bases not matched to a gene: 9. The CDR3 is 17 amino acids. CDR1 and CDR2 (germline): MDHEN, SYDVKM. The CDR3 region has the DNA TGTGCCAGCAGTTGGGGGGGGACTAGCGGGAGGGCCTCCGAGCAGTACTTC. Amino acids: CASSWGGTSGRASEQYF.

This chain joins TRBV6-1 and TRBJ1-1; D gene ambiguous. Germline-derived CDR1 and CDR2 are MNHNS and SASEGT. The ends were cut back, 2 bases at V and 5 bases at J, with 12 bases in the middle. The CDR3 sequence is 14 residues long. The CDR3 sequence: CASSENWAVTEAFF. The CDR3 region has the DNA TGTGCCAGCAGTGAAAATTGGGCAGTAACTGAAGCTTTCTTT.

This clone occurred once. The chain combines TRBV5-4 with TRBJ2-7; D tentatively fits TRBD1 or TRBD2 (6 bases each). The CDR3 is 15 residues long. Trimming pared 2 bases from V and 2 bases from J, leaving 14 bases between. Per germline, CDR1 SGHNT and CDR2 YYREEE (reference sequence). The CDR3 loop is CASSFSGAPAYEQYF. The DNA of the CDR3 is TGTGCCAGCAGCTTCTCGGGGGCTCCGGCCTACGAGCAGTACTTC.

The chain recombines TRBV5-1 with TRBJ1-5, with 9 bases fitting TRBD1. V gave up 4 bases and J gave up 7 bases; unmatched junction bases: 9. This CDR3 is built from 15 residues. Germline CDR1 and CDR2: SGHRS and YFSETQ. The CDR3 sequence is CASSPGGTGTQPQHF. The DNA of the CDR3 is TGCGCCAGCAGCCCTGGTGGGACAGGGACCCAGCCCCAGCATTTT.

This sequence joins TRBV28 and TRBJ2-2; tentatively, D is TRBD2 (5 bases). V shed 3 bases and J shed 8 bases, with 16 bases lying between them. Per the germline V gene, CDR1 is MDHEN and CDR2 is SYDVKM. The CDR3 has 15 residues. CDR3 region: CASSFIGPPGGELFF. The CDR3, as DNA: TGTGCCAGCAGTTTTATTGGACCCCCGGGAGGGGAGCTGTTTTTT.

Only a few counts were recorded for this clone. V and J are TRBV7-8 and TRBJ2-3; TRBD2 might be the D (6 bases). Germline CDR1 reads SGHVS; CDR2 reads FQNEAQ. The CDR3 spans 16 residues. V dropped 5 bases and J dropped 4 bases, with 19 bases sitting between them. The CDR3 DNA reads TGTGCCAGCAGCCCTCTCCGGGGGAGGCACCCAGATACGCAGTATTTT. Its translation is CASSPLRGRHPDTQYF. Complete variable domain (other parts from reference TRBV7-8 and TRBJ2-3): GAGVSQSPRYKVAKRGQDVALRCDPISGHVSLFWYQQALGQGPEFLTYFQNEAQLDKSGLPSDRFFAERPEGSVSTLKIQRTQQEDSAVYLCASSPLRGRHPDTQYFGPGTRLTVL.

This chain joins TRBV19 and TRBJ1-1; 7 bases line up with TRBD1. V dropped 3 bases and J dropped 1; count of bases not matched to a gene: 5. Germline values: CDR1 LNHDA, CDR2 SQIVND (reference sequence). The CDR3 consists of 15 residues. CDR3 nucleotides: TGTGCCAGTAGTATTTGGGCAGGGGGGAACACTGAAGCTTTCTTT. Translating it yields CASSIWAGGNTEAFF.

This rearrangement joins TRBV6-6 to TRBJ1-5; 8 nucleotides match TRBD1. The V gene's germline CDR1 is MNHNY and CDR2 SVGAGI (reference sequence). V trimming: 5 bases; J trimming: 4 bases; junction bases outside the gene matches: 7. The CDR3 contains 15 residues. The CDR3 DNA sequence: TGTGCCAGCAGTGCCGCAGGGGGCGGGAATCAGCCCCAGCATTTT. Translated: CASSAAGGGNQPQHF.

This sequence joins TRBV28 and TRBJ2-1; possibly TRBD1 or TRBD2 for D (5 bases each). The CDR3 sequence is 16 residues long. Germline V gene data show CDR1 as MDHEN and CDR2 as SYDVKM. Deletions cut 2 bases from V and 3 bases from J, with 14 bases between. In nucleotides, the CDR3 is TGTGCCAGCAGTTTACAGGGCCGAGGGGTCTACAATGAGCAGTTCTTC. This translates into CASSLQGRGVYNEQFF.

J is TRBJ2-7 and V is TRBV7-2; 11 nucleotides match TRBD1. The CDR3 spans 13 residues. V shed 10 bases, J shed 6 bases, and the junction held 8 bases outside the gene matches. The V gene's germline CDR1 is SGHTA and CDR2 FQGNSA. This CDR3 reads CATAGQGDSEQYF. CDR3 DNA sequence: TGTGCCACCGCGGGACAGGGGGATAGCGAGCAGTACTTC.

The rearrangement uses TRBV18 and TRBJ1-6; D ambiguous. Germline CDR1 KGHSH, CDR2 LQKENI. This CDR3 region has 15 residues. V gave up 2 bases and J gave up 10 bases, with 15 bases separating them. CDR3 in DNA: TGTGCCAGCTCACCAACCCCCCAGTTGGGATCACCCCTCCACTTT. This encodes CASSPTPQLGSPLHF.

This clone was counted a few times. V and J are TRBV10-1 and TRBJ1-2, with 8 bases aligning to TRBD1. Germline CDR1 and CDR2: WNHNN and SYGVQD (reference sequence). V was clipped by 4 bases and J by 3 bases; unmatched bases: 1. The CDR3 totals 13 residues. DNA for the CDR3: TGCGCCAGCAGTGGGGACAGGCACTATGGCTACACCTTC. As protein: CASSGDRHYGYTF.

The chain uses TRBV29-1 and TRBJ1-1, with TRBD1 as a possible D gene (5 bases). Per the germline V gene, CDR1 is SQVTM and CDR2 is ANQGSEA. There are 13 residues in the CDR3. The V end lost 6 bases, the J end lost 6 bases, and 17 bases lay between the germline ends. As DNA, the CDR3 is TGCAGCGTATTCCCAGGGAATGGTCCTGAAGCTTTCTTT. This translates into CSVFPGNGPEAFF.

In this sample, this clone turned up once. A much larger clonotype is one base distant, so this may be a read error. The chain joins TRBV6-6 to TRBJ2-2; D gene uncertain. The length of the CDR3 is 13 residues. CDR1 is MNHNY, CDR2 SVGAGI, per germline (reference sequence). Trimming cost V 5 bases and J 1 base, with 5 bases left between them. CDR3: CASSPGNTGELFF. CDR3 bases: TGTGCCAGCAGTCCTGGGAACACCGGGGAGCTGTTTTTT.

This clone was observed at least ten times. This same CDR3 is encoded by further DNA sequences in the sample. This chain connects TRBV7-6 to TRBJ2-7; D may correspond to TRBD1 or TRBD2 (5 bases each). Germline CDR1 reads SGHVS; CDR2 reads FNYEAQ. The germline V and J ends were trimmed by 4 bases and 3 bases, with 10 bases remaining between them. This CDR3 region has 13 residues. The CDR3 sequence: CASSSGPNYEQYF. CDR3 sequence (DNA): TGTGCCAGCAGCTCGGGACCAAACTACGAGCAGTACTTC.

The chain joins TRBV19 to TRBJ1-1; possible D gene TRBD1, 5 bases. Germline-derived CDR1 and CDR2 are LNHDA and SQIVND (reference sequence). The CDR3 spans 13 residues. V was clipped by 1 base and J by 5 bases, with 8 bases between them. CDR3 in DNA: TGTGCCAGTAGTATAGGGGGGAAGACTGAAGCTTTCTTT. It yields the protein CASSIGGKTEAFF.

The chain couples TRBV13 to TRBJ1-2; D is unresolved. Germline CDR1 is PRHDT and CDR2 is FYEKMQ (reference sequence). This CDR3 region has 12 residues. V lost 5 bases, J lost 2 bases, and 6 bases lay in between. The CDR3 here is CASSPSNYGYTF. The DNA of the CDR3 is TGTGCCAGCAGCCCCTCGAACTATGGCTACACCTTC.

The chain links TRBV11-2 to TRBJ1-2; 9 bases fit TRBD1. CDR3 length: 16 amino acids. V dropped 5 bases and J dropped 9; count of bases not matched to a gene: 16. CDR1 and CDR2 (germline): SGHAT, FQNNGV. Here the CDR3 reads CASSPLSPRDRESYTF. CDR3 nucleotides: TGTGCCAGCAGCCCGCTATCCCCACGGGACAGGGAAAGCTACACCTTC.

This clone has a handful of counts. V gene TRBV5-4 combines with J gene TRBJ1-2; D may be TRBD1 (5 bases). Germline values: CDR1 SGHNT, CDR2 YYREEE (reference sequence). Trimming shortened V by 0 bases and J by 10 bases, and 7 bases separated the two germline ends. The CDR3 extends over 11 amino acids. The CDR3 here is CASSLVGDYTF. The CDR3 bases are TGTGCCAGCAGCTTGGTAGGGGACTACACCTTC. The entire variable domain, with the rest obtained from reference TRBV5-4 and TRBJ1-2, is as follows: ETGVTQSPTHLIKTRGQQVTLRCSSQSGHNTVSWYQQALGQGPQFIFQYYREEENGRGNFPPRFSGLQFPNYSSELNVNALELDDSALYLCASSLVGDYTFGSGTRLTVV.